This T cell receptor beta chain emerged from a study of T cell changes during pregnancy in multiple sclerosis. This CDR3 comprises 16 residues. Trimming took off 3 bases at V and 8 bases at J, with 22 bases between the two ends. Looked up from germline, CDR1 is MGHRA and CDR2 is YSYEKL. Libraries were prepared by immunoSEQ multiplex PCR; TCRdb keeps only in-frame clonotypes and omits some of them. Of 68,000 or so clones listed, about 89% are singletons. The sample consisted of peripheral blood, taken in the second trimester of pregnancy. This receptor was obtained from a female donor with multiple sclerosis, enrolled in a pregnancy study. V usage is TRBV4-1 and J usage is TRBJ1-2; D is unclear. CDR3 DNA: TGCGCCAGCAGCCACCTGGACGGAGGCGGCTTGTTGGGCTACACCTTC. Translated: CASSHLDGGGLLGYTF.